A selection of T cell receptor beta chains follows, all from one sample in a study of blood T cells in healthy people across ages. TCRdb used MiXCR to reprocess the 5' RACE reads, holding one entry per CDR3 protein. The sample gives under 750,000 distinct CDR3 sequences, 45% to 55% of which show up once; 20% to 25% is in the top ten. The source material was blood. The receptors originated from an elderly man in good health. CDR3s include the opening cysteine and the closing phenylalanine or tryptophan. Each record gives: CDR3 DNA, CDR3 protein, J gene, clone size, V gene, D gene. A D gene is named only where the DNA matches it firmly. Clone size appears in some rows only: once, few, many, or a class for an expanded clone.

DNA: TGTGCCAGCCGGGGACAGGGAAATTCACCCCTCCACTTT
CDR3: CASRGQGNSPLHF
J: TRBJ1-6
size: few
V: TRBV25-1
D: TRBD1

DNA: TGTGCCAGCAGTTACTCATCAGGACTAGCGGGAGACTTGCAGTACTTC
CDR3: CASSYSSGLAGDLQYF
J: TRBJ2-7
size: many
V: TRBV6-5
D: TRBD2

DNA: TGCAGTGCTTCCGGGACAGGGTGGACGAAGACCCAGTACTTC
CDR3: CSASGTGWTKTQYF
J: TRBJ2-5
size: -
V: TRBV20-1
D: TRBD1

DNA: TGTGCCAGCAGTTTATCGGCTAGCGGGAGCGGCAATGAGCAGTTCTTC
CDR3: CASSLSASGSGNEQFF
J: TRBJ2-1
size: few
V: TRBV28
D: TRBD2

DNA: TGTGCCACCAGTGATACCCGACAGGGTATCGATGAGCAGTTCTTC
CDR3: CATSDTRQGIDEQFF
J: TRBJ2-1
size: -
V: TRBV24-1
D: TRBD1

DNA: TGTGCCAGCAGCGTAACCCCAACAGATACGCAGTATTTT
CDR3: CASSVTPTDTQYF
J: TRBJ2-3
size: -
V: TRBV9
D: -

DNA: TGTGCCAGCAGCGGCTACTTCCAGGGGGGGGGCACTGAAGCTTTCTTT
CDR3: CASSGYFQGGGTEAFF
J: TRBJ1-1
size: once
V: TRBV5-5
D: TRBD1

DNA: TGTGCCAGCAGCTTGGGGAGCAGGGGCTCATCACCCCTCCACTTT
CDR3: CASSLGSRGSSPLHF
J: TRBJ1-6
size: -
V: TRBV7-9
D: -

DNA: TGTGCCAGCAGCCCCGTGAGCGGGAGGGTGTATGAGCAGTTCTTC
CDR3: CASSPVSGRVYEQFF
J: TRBJ2-1
size: -
V: TRBV7-8
D: TRBD2

DNA: TGTGCCAGCAGCCAAGAAGCGAGGGTGATAACTAATGAAAAACTGTTTTTT
CDR3: CASSQEARVITNEKLFF
J: TRBJ1-4
size: -
V: TRBV4-2
D: -

DNA: TGCGCCAGCAGCACCCTGGCCCCGGGTGAGCAGTTCTTC
CDR3: CASSTLAPGEQFF
J: TRBJ2-1
size: -
V: TRBV4-3
D: -

DNA: TGTGCCACCAGCAGAGATTTGGAACACTCCTACGAGCAGTACTTC
CDR3: CATSRDLEHSYEQYF
J: TRBJ2-7
size: -
V: TRBV15
D: -

DNA: TGTGCCAGCAGTTTGGCCAACGTCCTGACTTTC
CDR3: CASSLANVLTF
J: TRBJ2-6
size: -
V: TRBV28
D: -

DNA: TGTGCCAGCAGCCAAGTAGAGGGCGAGCAGTACTTC
CDR3: CASSQVEGEQYF
J: TRBJ2-7
size: many
V: TRBV3-1
D: -

DNA: TGTGCCAGCAGTTCTGGGGATCGAAGCTCCTACGAGCAGTACTTC
CDR3: CASSSGDRSSYEQYF
J: TRBJ2-7
size: few
V: TRBV12-3/TRBV12-4
D: -

DNA: TGCAGTGCCGGAGGACTAGCGGGAGGGACAGATACGCAGTATTTT
CDR3: CSAGGLAGGTDTQYF
J: TRBJ2-3
size: -
V: TRBV20-1
D: TRBD2

DNA: TGTGCCAGCAGGAGGTTAGCGGGAGGGTTGGATACGCAGTATTTT
CDR3: CASRRLAGGLDTQYF
J: TRBJ2-3
size: -
V: TRBV6-5
D: TRBD2